This entry features one T cell receptor beta chain sequence. These data originate in a study of blood T cells in healthy people across ages. Primers used in a second PCR of about 6 to 11 cycles were a sample-barcoded 5' primer and a J-beta primer mix. A template-switch adaptor containing 12 random nucleotides labeled each cDNA molecule. Each CDR3 protein gets one entry after TCRdb re-called the 5' RACE reads with MiXCR. Of hundreds of thousands of distinct CDR3 sequences listed, about 61% were seen once; the top ten hold 20% to 30%. The CDR3 spans 14 residues. The V gene's germline CDR1 is MDHEN and CDR2 SYDVKM. V lost 6 bases and J lost 4, with 13 bases in between.

The TCR was taken from a man aged 40-49 years in good health. The V and J genes are TRBV28 and TRBJ2-1; TRBD2 might be the D (5 bases). The specimen was blood. CDR3 nucleotide sequence: TGTGCCAGCAGCCCAATGCGGGTATACAATGAGCAGTTCTTC. Protein product: CASSPMRVYNEQFF. Based on the CDR3 plus reference TRBV28 and TRBJ2-1, the full variable domain is DVKVTQSSRYLVKRTGEKVFLECVQDMDHENMFWYRQDPGLGLRLIYFSYDVKMKEKGDIPEGYSVSREKKERFSLILESASTNQTSMYLCASSPMRVYNEQFFGPGTRLTVL.